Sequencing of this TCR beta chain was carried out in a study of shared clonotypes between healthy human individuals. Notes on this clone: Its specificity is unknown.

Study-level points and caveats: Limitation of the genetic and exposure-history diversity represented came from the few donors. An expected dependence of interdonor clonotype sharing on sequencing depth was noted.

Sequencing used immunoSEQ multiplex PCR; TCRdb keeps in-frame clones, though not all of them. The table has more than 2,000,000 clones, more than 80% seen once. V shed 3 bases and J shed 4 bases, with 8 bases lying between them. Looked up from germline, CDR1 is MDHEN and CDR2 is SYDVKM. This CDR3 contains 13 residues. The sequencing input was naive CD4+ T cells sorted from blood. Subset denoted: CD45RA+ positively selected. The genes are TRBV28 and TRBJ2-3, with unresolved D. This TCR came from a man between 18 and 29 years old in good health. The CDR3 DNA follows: TGTGCCAGCAGTTTTCGAGCGCCAGATACGCAGTATTTT. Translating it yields CASSFRAPDTQYF.